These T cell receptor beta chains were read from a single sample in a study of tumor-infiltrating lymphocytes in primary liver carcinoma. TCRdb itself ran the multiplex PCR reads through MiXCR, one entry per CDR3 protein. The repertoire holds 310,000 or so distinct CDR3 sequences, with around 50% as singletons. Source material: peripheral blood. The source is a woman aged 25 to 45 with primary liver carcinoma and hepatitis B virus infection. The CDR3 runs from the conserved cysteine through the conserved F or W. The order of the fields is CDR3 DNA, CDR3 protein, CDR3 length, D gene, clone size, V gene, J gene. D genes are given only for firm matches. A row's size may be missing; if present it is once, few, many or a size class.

CDR3 DNA: TGTGCCAGCAGCTCCGGGACAGGGCTAAATAGAATGAAGGAACTGTTTTTT
CDR3 protein: CASSSGTGLNRMKELFF
CDR3 length: 17
D gene: TRBD1
clone size: few
V gene: TRBV6-5
J gene: TRBJ1-4

CDR3 DNA: TGTGCCAGCACCCAGGGGAATGAGCAGTTCTTC
CDR3 protein: CASTQGNEQFF
CDR3 length: 11
D gene: -
clone size: once
V gene: TRBV2
J gene: TRBJ2-1

CDR3 DNA: TGTGCCAGCACCTTAGGATCGGTCGCGGATACGCAGTATTTT
CDR3 protein: CASTLGSVADTQYF
CDR3 length: 14
D gene: -
clone size: -
V gene: TRBV11-2
J gene: TRBJ2-3

CDR3 DNA: TGTGTCATCAGTGAGATGGGCGAGCAGTACTTC
CDR3 protein: CVISEMGEQYF
CDR3 length: 11
D gene: -
clone size: once
V gene: TRBV10-3
J gene: TRBJ2-7

CDR3 DNA: TGCGCCAGCAGCCCCAGGGAGCAGCCCCAGCAATTT
CDR3 protein: CASSPREQPQQF
CDR3 length: 12
D gene: -
clone size: -
V gene: TRBV12-3/TRBV12-4
J gene: TRBJ1-5

CDR3 DNA: TGTGCCAGCAGCCCAGACAGGGGGGTGTACTCACCCCTCCACTTT
CDR3 protein: CASSPDRGVYSPLHF
CDR3 length: 15
D gene: TRBD1
clone size: many
V gene: TRBV6-2/TRBV6-3
J gene: TRBJ1-6

CDR3 DNA: TGCACCGCTGTCGGACGGCTCGACACTGAAGCTTTCTTT
CDR3 protein: CTAVGRLDTEAFF
CDR3 length: 13
D gene: -
clone size: -
V gene: TRBV29-1
J gene: TRBJ1-1

CDR3 DNA: TGTGCCAACACGACGGCAGGGGTTCTCTATGAGCAGTTCTTC
CDR3 protein: CANTTAGVLYEQFF
CDR3 length: 14
D gene: -
clone size: once
V gene: TRBV6-5
J gene: TRBJ2-1

CDR3 DNA: TGTGCCAGCAGCCCCCACCAAGAGACCCAGTACTTC
CDR3 protein: CASSPHQETQYF
CDR3 length: 12
D gene: -
clone size: few
V gene: TRBV7-8
J gene: TRBJ2-5

CDR3 DNA: TGTGCCAGCAGTGTTTCAGCTGTCTCTGGGGCCAACGTCCTGATTTTC
CDR3 protein: CASSVSAVSGANVLIF
CDR3 length: 16
D gene: -
clone size: -
V gene: TRBV6-1
J gene: TRBJ2-6

CDR3 DNA: TGTGCCAGCAGTGAAGATCGGTCAGGGGACGTCCGCTACGAGCAGTACTTC
CDR3 protein: CASSEDRSGDVRYEQYF
CDR3 length: 17
D gene: -
clone size: -
V gene: TRBV6-1
J gene: TRBJ2-7

CDR3 DNA: TGCGCCAGCAGATGGGGGGATACGCAGTATTTT
CDR3 protein: CASRWGDTQYF
CDR3 length: 11
D gene: -
clone size: few
V gene: TRBV4-1
J gene: TRBJ2-3

CDR3 DNA: TGTGCCAGTAGTCCGACAGGGGTGGAAGATACGCAGTATTTT
CDR3 protein: CASSPTGVEDTQYF
CDR3 length: 14
D gene: TRBD1
clone size: -
V gene: TRBV6-5
J gene: TRBJ2-3

CDR3 DNA: TGCAGTGCTAGCCTAAGGGGGCTAGTGGACGAGCAGTACTTC
CDR3 protein: CSASLRGLVDEQYF
CDR3 length: 14
D gene: TRBD1
clone size: once
V gene: TRBV20-1
J gene: TRBJ2-7

CDR3 DNA: TGTGCCAGCAGACCACTCGGGCAGGTGAACACTGAAGCTTTCTTT
CDR3 protein: CASRPLGQVNTEAFF
CDR3 length: 15
D gene: -
clone size: few
V gene: TRBV6-2/TRBV6-3
J gene: TRBJ1-1

CDR3 DNA: TGTGCCTGGAGTGTCGGAGACACCATATATTTT
CDR3 protein: CAWSVGDTIYF
CDR3 length: 11
D gene: -
clone size: -
V gene: TRBV30
J gene: TRBJ1-3

CDR3 DNA: TGTGCCAGCAGCCCATTGCGGGACAGTCCGGCACCCCTCCACTTT
CDR3 protein: CASSPLRDSPAPLHF
CDR3 length: 15
D gene: TRBD1
clone size: -
V gene: TRBV7-9
J gene: TRBJ1-6

CDR3 DNA: TGTGTCAGCAGTAGAGCGGGAGGCTTTTTAGAGACCCAGTACTTC
CDR3 protein: CVSSRAGGFLETQYF
CDR3 length: 15
D gene: TRBD2
clone size: once
V gene: TRBV12-3/TRBV12-4
J gene: TRBJ2-5

CDR3 DNA: TGTGCCAGCAGCTTATATCAGGGGGCGAACGAGCAGTACTTC
CDR3 protein: CASSLYQGANEQYF
CDR3 length: 14
D gene: TRBD1
clone size: -
V gene: TRBV7-9
J gene: TRBJ2-7

CDR3 DNA: TGTGTCAGCAGTTACTCGAACCGGAGGGGACATAATTCACCCCTCCACTTT
CDR3 protein: CVSSYSNRRGHNSPLHF
CDR3 length: 17
D gene: -
clone size: -
V gene: TRBV6-5
J gene: TRBJ1-6

CDR3 DNA: TGTGCCAGCAGTTATCGCGCCAGGGCCCCAGCGGCCTGCAATGAGCAGTTCTTC
CDR3 protein: CASSYRARAPAACNEQFF
CDR3 length: 18
D gene: -
clone size: once
V gene: TRBV6-5
J gene: TRBJ2-1

CDR3 DNA: TGCGCCAGCAGCCAAGGTGGGAGGTCCTATGGCTACACCTTC
CDR3 protein: CASSQGGRSYGYTF
CDR3 length: 14
D gene: -
clone size: -
V gene: TRBV4-1
J gene: TRBJ1-2

CDR3 DNA: TGCAGCGCCGTTTTCAGGGTGAGGGAGCAGTACTTC
CDR3 protein: CSAVFRVREQYF
CDR3 length: 12
D gene: -
clone size: many
V gene: TRBV29-1
J gene: TRBJ2-7

CDR3 DNA: TGTGCCAGCAGTTACACTTCTGGTTACATTGAGCAGTTCTTC
CDR3 protein: CASSYTSGYIEQFF
CDR3 length: 14
D gene: -
clone size: -
V gene: TRBV6-6
J gene: TRBJ2-1

CDR3 DNA: TGTGCCAGCAGTGAAGGCGGGACAAACGGTTACTTC
CDR3 protein: CASSEGGTNGYF
CDR3 length: 12
D gene: -
clone size: few
V gene: TRBV6-1
J gene: TRBJ2-5

CDR3 DNA: TGTGCCAGCAGCCCCGACAGGGGTGATGAGCAGTTCTTC
CDR3 protein: CASSPDRGDEQFF
CDR3 length: 13
D gene: TRBD1
clone size: -
V gene: TRBV12-3/TRBV12-4
J gene: TRBJ2-1

CDR3 DNA: TGTGCCAGCAGATCGACAGGGTCTATGGGAAACACCATATATTTT
CDR3 protein: CASRSTGSMGNTIYF
CDR3 length: 15
D gene: TRBD1
clone size: -
V gene: TRBV7-8
J gene: TRBJ1-3

CDR3 DNA: TGTGCCAGCAATAAAGAGGGGAGATTTAATGAAAAACTGTTTTTT
CDR3 protein: CASNKEGRFNEKLFF
CDR3 length: 15
D gene: -
clone size: -
V gene: TRBV6-5
J gene: TRBJ1-4

CDR3 DNA: TGCGCCAGCAGCCGGAATCTGGGAGCCCCCTACGAGCAGTACTTC
CDR3 protein: CASSRNLGAPYEQYF
CDR3 length: 15
D gene: -
clone size: many
V gene: TRBV4-3
J gene: TRBJ2-7

CDR3 DNA: TGTGCCAGCAACTTACGGCGGTACTACGAGCAGTACTTC
CDR3 protein: CASNLRRYYEQYF
CDR3 length: 13
D gene: -
clone size: -
V gene: TRBV7-8
J gene: TRBJ2-7

CDR3 DNA: TGCGCCAGCAGCCGGAATGACAGGGGTGGAAACACCATATATTTT
CDR3 protein: CASSRNDRGGNTIYF
CDR3 length: 15
D gene: TRBD1
clone size: many
V gene: TRBV4-1
J gene: TRBJ1-3

CDR3 DNA: TGTGCCTGGAGTTCGGTGAGGGATGAAAAACTGTTTTTT
CDR3 protein: CAWSSVRDEKLFF
CDR3 length: 13
D gene: -
clone size: -
V gene: TRBV30
J gene: TRBJ1-4

CDR3 DNA: TGTGCCTGGAGTTTGGGACTAGCTGGAGAGACCCAGTACTTC
CDR3 protein: CAWSLGLAGETQYF
CDR3 length: 14
D gene: TRBD2
clone size: -
V gene: TRBV30
J gene: TRBJ2-5

CDR3 DNA: TGTGCCAGCACTTCTCAGGGGGGGGGGTGGCCCCAGCATTTT
CDR3 protein: CASTSQGGGWPQHF
CDR3 length: 14
D gene: TRBD1
clone size: -
V gene: TRBV6-5
J gene: TRBJ1-5

CDR3 DNA: TGTGCCAGCAGGCTGACAGGGAGCTCCTACGAGCAGTACTTC
CDR3 protein: CASRLTGSSYEQYF
CDR3 length: 14
D gene: TRBD1
clone size: few
V gene: TRBV6-2/TRBV6-3
J gene: TRBJ2-7

CDR3 DNA: TGTGCCAGCAGTGATGGGTCCCGGGTCACAGATACGCAGTATTTT
CDR3 protein: CASSDGSRVTDTQYF
CDR3 length: 15
D gene: -
clone size: -
V gene: TRBV6-1
J gene: TRBJ2-3

CDR3 DNA: TGTGCCAGCAGCTTAGATTCCGACAGGACGTCATACGAGCAGTACTTC
CDR3 protein: CASSLDSDRTSYEQYF
CDR3 length: 16
D gene: -
clone size: many
V gene: TRBV11-2
J gene: TRBJ2-7

CDR3 DNA: TGCGCCAGCAGCGCCCCCGGGAGATCCTACGAGCAGTACTTC
CDR3 protein: CASSAPGRSYEQYF
CDR3 length: 14
D gene: -
clone size: -
V gene: TRBV5-1
J gene: TRBJ2-7

CDR3 DNA: TGTGCCGGCAAGAATGTGCCCACAGATACGCAGTATTTT
CDR3 protein: CAGKNVPTDTQYF
CDR3 length: 13
D gene: -
clone size: -
V gene: TRBV6-5
J gene: TRBJ2-3

CDR3 DNA: TGTGCCAGCAGGGCTACAGGGCGGGAGACCCAGTACTTC
CDR3 protein: CASRATGRETQYF
CDR3 length: 13
D gene: -
clone size: few
V gene: TRBV28
J gene: TRBJ2-5